This T cell receptor (beta chain) originates from a study of cytomegalovirus exposure and HLA in healthy donors. Turning to this clone: Its antigen is unidentified.

V lost 0 bases and J lost 11; bases outside the gene matches: 8. Germline V lookup: CDR1 SGHAT, CDR2 FQNNGV. The CDR3 has 14 amino acids. The PCR was carried out with 60 Vbeta primers and 13 Jbeta primers. Here immunoSEQ multiplex PCR was the method, and the copy in TCRdb shows in-frame clones only, minus some. The sample carries 250,000 to 350,000 clones, around 90% recorded once. Whole-study results and caveats: Associated with cytomegalovirus, according to the listing, were around 170 TCR beta chains. In a later analysis, the majority of CMV-associated beta chains seemingly showed HLA restriction.

Each donor was healthy, and each was a bone marrow donor. The chain links TRBV11-2 to TRBJ1-1; 8 bases are shared with TRBD1. Sequencing input: PBMCs. The TCR sequence derives from a woman under 30 in good health and CMV-seronegative. In DNA, the CDR3 is TGTGCCAGCAGCTTAGATCGGGACAGGAGGAATGCTTTCTTT. As protein: CASSLDRDRRNAFF.